This T cell receptor beta chain was retrieved from a study of blood T cell repertoires in COVID-19. About the study: PBMCs, B-cell-depleted T cells, or T cells provided the cDNA or gDNA that made up the material.

Sequenced by immunoSEQ multiplex PCR; TCRdb stores in-frame clones only, minus some. This table holds approximately 320,000 clones, 80% to 90% found once. The study drew participants aged about 18 to 89 years from roughly 25 US areas. Participant-reported clinical history was the basis for cohort assignment. The V gene's germline CDR1 is SGDLS and CDR2 YYNGEE. This CDR3 contains 14 residues. Between the trimmed V and J ends, which lost 0 bases and 5 bases, there was a span of 11 bases. This TCR derives from a woman younger than 35 who had recovered from COVID-19. The chain uses TRBV9 and TRBJ1-2; D is unclear. The sequencing sample was made of PBMCs or T cells enriched from blood (not recorded which). The CDR3, as DNA: TGTGCCAGCAGCGTAGCAACCCCGGGATATGGCTACACCTTC. Protein: CASSVATPGYGYTF.